This record looks at one T cell receptor (beta chain) sequence and its context. The antigen remains undetermined. Germline lookup yields CDR1 SGHAT and CDR2 FQNNGV. This CDR3 is built from 13 residues. Trimming removed 5 bases at V and 0 bases at J, with 2 bases between. The data stem from a study of regulatory and conventional T cells in RAG deficiency. Genomic DNA came from blood conventional CD4+ T cells gated CD25-low CD127-high. Sequencing was performed with immunoSEQ multiplex PCR; in TCRdb, only in-frame clones are kept and a portion is missing. Of 45,000 or so clones listed, about nine tenths are singletons. The study, taken as a whole, reports: These Omenn syndrome Treg sorts may hold peripherally activated cells instead. Omenn syndrome and CID/AS patients had roughly 100-fold fewer unique Treg TCR beta sequences, versus about 10-fold elsewhere. In Omenn syndrome, Treg and Tconv repertoires overlapped >80%.

The data also belong to a second study, concerning regulatory T cells. That publication notes: Amplification used 52 TRBV primers and 13 TRBJ primers. Patient repertoires had restricted TRB V-J pairs and skewed V and J usage, most in Tregs.

Sample: CD4+ effector T cells sorted from blood. The chain joins TRBV11-2 to TRBJ2-6; the D is unclear. The TCR originated in a human donor in good health. As DNA, the CDR3 is TGTGCCAGCAGCCTCTCTGGGGCCAACGTCCTGACTTTC. As protein: CASSLSGANVLTF.